The clone carrying this T cell receptor (beta chain) was found a few times. The data are from a study of blood T cell repertoires in COVID-19. The method was immunoSEQ multiplex PCR; TCRdb's version includes in-frame clones alone and lacks a portion of them. Found here are almost 200,000 clones, around four fifths of them singletons; the top ten hold approximately 0.9%. V was clipped by 5 bases and J by 0 bases, with 7 bases between them. The CDR3 runs to 14 residues. Germline lookup yields CDR1 LGHDT and CDR2 YNNKEL (reference sequence). One Seattle source followed patients from active infection through their disease course.

Sequencing was done on a sample of peripheral blood. The source of this sequence is a man aged 60 to 75 with COVID-19, enrolled during active disease. The chain joins TRBV3-1 (or the pseudogene TRBV3-2) to TRBJ1-4; no definite D call. The CDR3 nucleotides read TGTGCCAGCAGCAGACAAGCAACTAATGAAAAACTGTTTTTT. It codes for CASSRQATNEKLFF.